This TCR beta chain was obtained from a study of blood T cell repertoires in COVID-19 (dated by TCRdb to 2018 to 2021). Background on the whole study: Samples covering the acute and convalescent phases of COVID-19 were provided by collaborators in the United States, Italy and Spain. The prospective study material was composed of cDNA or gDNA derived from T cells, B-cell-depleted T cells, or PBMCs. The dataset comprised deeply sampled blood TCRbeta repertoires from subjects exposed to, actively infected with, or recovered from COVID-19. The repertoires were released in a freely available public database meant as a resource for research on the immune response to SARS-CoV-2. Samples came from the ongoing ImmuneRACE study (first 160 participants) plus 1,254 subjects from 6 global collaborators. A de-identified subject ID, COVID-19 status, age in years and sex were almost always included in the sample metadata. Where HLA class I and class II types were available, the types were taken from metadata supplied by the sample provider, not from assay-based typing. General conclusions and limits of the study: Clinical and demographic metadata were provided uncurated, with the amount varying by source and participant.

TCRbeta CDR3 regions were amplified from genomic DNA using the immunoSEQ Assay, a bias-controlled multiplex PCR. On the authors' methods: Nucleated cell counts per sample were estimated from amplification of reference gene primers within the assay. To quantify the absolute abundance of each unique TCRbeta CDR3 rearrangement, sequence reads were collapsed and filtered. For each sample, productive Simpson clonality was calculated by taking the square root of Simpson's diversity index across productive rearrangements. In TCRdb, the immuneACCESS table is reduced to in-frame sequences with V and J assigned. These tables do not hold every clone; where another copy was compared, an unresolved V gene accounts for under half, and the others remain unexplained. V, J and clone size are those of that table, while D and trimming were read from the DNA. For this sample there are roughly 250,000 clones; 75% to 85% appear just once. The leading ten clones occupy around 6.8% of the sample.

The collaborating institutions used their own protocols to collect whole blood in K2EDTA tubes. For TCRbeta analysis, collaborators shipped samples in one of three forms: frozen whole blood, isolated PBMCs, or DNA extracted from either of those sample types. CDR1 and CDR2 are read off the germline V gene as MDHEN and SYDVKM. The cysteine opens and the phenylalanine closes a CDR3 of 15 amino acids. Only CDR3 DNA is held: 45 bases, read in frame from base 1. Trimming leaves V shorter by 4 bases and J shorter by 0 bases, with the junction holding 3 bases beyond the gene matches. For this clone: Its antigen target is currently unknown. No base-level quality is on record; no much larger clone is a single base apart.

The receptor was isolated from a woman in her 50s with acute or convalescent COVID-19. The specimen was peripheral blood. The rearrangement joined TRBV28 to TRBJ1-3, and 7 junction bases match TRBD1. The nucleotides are TGTGCCAGCAGTTGGACAGGTAGCTCTGGAAACACCATATATTTT. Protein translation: CASSWTGSSGNTIYF.